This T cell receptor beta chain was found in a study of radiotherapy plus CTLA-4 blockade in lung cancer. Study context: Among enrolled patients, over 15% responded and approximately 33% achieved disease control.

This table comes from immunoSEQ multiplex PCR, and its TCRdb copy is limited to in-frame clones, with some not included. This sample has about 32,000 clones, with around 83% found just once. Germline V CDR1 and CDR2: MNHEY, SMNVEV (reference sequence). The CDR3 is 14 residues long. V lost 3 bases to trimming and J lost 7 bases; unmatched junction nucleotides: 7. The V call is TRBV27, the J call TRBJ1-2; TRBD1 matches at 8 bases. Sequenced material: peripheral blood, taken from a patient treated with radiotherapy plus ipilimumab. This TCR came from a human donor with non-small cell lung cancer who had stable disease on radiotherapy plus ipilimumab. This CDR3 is CASSFGQGTAGYTF. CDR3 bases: TGTGCCAGCAGTTTCGGACAGGGCACCGCTGGCTACACCTTC.